This entry is about one T cell receptor (beta chain). Its target is unknown. The entry originates in a study of response to subunit inactivated influenza vaccine. General study results and limits: Authors proposed each seasonal influenza vaccination draws in few new T cells.

Germline V CDR1 and CDR2: SGHVS, FQNEAQ. J was trimmed by 2 bases and V by 5 bases; bases with no gene match: 10. CDR3 length: 17 amino acids. TCRdb reprocessed the RT-PCR reads with MiXCR, giving one entry per CDR3 protein. This sample has 250,000 to 350,000 distinct CDR3 sequences, with approximately 23% found just once. The chain recombines TRBV7-8 with TRBJ2-1; 9 bases map to TRBD1. Material: PBMCs from blood, obtained roughly 20 months after vaccination. The clonotype was recovered from a man in his fifties or sixties who received an inactivated influenza vaccine. The CDR3 sequence: CASSLLNRGPTYNEQFF. In nucleotides, the CDR3 is TGTGCCAGCAGCCTTCTAAACAGGGGGCCTACCTACAATGAGCAGTTCTTC.